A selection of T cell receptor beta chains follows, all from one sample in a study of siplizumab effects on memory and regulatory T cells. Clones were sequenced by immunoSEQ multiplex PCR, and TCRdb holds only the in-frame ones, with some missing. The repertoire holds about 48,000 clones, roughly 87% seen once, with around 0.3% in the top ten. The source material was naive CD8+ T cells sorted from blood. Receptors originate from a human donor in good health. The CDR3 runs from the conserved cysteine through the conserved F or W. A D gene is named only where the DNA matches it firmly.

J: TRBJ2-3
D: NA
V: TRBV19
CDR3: CASSRTDTQYF
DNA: TGTGCCAGTAGTAGAACAGATACGCAGTATTTT

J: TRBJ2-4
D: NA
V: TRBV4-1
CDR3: CASSQVRVAKNIQYF
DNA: TGCGCCAGCAGCCAGGTACGGGTAGCCAAAAACATTCAGTACTTC

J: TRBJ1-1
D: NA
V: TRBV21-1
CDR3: CASTHLQGRTEAFF
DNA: TGTGCCAGCACCCACCTACAGGGGAGAACTGAAGCTTTCTTT

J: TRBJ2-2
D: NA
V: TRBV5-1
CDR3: CASSSEITGELFF
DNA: TGCGCCAGCAGCTCTGAAATCACCGGGGAGCTGTTTTTT

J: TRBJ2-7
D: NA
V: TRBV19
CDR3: CASSIGRAYEQYF
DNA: TGTGCCAGTAGTATTGGCAGGGCCTACGAGCAGTACTTC

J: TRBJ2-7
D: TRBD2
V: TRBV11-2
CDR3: CASSFGLAGDWGSYEQYF
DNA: TGTGCCAGCAGCTTCGGACTAGCGGGAGACTGGGGATCCTACGAGCAGTACTTC

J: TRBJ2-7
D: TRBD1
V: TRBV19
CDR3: CASMGGTGTYEQYF
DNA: TGTGCCAGTATGGGAGGGACAGGGACCTACGAGCAGTACTTC

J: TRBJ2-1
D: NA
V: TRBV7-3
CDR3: CASSLTDSEQFF
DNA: TGTGCCAGCAGCTTAACCGACTCTGAGCAGTTCTTC

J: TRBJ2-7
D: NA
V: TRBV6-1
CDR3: CASSDQTGGHEQYF
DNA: TGTGCCAGCAGTGATCAAACCGGAGGGCACGAGCAGTACTTC

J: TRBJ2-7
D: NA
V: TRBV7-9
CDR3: CASSPPQGTIPYEQYF
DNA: TGTGCCAGCAGCCCCCCCCAGGGGACCATCCCCTACGAGCAGTACTTC

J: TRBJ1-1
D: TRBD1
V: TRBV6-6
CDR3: CASRQQGARTEAFF
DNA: TGTGCCAGCAGACAACAGGGGGCGCGTACTGAAGCTTTCTTT